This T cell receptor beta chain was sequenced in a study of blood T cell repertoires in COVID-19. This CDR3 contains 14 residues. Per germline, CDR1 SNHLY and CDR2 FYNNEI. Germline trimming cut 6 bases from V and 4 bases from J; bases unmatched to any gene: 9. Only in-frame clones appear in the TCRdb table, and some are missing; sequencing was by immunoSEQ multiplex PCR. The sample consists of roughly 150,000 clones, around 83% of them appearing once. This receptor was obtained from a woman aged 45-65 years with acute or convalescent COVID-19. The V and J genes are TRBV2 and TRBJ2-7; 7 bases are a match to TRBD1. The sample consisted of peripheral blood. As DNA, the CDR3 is TGTGCCAGCAGGGTTCGCGGACAGGAATACGAGCAGTACTTC. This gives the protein CASRVRGQEYEQYF.